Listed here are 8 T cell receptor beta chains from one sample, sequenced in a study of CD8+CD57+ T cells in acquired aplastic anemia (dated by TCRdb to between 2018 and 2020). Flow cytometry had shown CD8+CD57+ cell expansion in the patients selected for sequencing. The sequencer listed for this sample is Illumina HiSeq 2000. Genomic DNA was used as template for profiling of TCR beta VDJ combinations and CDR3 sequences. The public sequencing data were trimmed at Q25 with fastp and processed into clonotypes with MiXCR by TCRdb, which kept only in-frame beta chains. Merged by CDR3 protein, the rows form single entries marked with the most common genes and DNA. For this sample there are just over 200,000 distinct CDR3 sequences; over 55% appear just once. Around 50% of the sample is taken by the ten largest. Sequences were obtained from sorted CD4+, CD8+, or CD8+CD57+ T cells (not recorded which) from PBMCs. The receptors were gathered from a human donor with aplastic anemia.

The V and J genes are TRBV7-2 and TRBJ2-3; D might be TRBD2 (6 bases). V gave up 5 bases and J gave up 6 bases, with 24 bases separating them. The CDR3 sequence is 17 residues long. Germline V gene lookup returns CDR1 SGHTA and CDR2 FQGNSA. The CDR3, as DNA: TGTGCCAGCAGCCGTCCCCTGGACGGGGAGGTACCCGATACGCAGTATTTT. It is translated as CASSRPLDGEVPDTQYF.

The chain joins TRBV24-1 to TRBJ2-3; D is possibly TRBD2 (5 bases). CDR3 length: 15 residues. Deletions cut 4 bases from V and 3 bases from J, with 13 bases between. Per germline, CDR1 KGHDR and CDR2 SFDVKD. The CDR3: CATSEASLGTDTQYF. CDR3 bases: TGTGCCACCAGTGAGGCTAGCCTTGGGACAGATACGCAGTATTTT.

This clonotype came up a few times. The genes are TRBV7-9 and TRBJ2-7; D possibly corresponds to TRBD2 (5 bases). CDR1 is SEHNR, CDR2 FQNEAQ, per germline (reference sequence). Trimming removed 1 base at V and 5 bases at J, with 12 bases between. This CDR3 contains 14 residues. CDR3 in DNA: TGTGCCAGCAGCTTAGGGCTAGCCGGGGACGAGCAGTACTTC. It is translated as CASSLGLAGDEQYF.

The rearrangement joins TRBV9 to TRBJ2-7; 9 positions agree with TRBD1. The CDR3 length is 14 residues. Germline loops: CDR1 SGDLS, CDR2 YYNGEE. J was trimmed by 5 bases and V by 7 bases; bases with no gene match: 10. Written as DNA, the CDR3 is TGTGCCAGCTCACTCGGGACAGGGAAAAACGAGCAGTACTTC. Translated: CASSLGTGKNEQYF. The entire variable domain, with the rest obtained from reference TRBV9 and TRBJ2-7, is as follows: DSGVTQTPKHLITATGQRVTLRCSPRSGDLSVYWYQQSLDQGLQFLIQYYNGEERAKGNILERFSAQQFPDLHSELNLSSLELGDSALYFCASSLGTGKNEQYFGPGTRLTVT.

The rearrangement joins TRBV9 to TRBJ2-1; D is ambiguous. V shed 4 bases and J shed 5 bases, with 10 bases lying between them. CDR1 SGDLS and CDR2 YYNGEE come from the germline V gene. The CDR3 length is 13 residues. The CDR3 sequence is CASSIRTHNEQFF. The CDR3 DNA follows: TGTGCCAGCAGCATCCGGACGCACAATGAGCAGTTCTTC.

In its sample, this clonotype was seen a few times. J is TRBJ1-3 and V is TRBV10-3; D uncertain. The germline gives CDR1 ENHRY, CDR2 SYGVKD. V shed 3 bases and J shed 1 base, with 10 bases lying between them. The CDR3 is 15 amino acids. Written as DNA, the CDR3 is TGTGCCATCAGTGAACGGGAGATGTCTGGAAACACCATATATTTT. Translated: CAISEREMSGNTIYF.

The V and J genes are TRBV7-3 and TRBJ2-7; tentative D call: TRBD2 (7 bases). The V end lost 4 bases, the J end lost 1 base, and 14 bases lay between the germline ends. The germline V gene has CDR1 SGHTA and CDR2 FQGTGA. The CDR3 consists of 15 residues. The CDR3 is CASSSLGGGSYEQYF. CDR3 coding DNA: TGTGCCAGCAGCTCTCTGGGAGGGGGTTCCTACGAGCAGTACTTC.

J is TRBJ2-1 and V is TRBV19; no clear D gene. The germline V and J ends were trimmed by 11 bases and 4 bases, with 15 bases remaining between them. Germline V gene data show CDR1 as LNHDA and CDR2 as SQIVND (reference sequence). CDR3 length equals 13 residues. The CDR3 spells CAWSETGYNEQFF. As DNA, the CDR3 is TGTGCCTGGAGTGAGACTGGATACAATGAGCAGTTCTTC. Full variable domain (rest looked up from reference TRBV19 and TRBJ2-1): DGGITQSPKYLFRKEGQNVTLSCEQNLNHDAMYWYRQDPGQGLRLIYYSQIVNDFQKGDIAEGYSVSREKKESFPLTVTSAQKNPTAFYLCAWSETGYNEQFFGPGTRLTVL.